This record concerns one T cell receptor (beta chain) sequence. Its specificity is unknown. The data are from a study of T cell responses to AZD1222 COVID-19 vaccine. Study conclusions and caveats: Donor demographics were predominantly white British with a female majority; clonal diversity may be underestimated. Increased Spike-specific TCR breadth and depth were observed after two AZD1222 doses. CD4 TCRs associated with vaccination spanned spike, dominating at 160-218 and 743-854. Of spike-specific TCRs, nearly half reportedly target regions left unmutated in variants.

Germline V gene data show CDR1 as SGHRS and CDR2 as YFSETQ. This CDR3 is 21 amino acids long. Trimming pared 4 bases from V and 4 bases from J, leaving 35 bases between. Data came from immunoSEQ multiplex PCR; TCRdb stores just in-frame clones and leaves some out. The sample consists of approximately 120,000 clones, 85% to 90% of them appearing once. This clonotype was sampled from an adult in good health. The rearrangement links TRBV5-1 to TRBJ1-2; D unresolved. The sample consisted of peripheral blood, taken on day 0 of AZD1222 vaccination. The CDR3 here is CASSPDLATGIPTLEGYGYTF. The CDR3 bases are TGCGCCAGCAGCCCGGACCTGGCGACGGGGATTCCAACCTTAGAGGGCTATGGCTACACCTTC.